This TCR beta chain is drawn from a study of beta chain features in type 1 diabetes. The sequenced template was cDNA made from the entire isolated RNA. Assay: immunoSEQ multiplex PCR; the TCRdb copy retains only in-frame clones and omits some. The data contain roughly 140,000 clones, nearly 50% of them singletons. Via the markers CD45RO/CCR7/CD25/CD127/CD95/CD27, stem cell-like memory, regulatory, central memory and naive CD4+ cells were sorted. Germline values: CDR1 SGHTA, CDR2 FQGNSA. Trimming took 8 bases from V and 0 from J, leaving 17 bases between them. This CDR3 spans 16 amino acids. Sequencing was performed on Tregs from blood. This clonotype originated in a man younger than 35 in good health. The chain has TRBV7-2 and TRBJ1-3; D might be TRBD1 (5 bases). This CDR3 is CASFMGTPTSGNTIYF. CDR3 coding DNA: TGTGCCAGCTTTATGGGGACTCCTACCTCTGGAAACACCATATATTTT.